This T cell receptor (beta chain) was recovered during a study of regulatory T cells in long-lasting Graves disease. CDR3 regions were amplified by Arm-PCR using iRepertoire HTBI primers to build TCR beta libraries. TCRdb fed the multiplex PCR reads into MiXCR, producing one record per CDR3 protein. Of 350,000 to 500,000 distinct CDR3 sequences detected, over 15% appear once; the ten largest clones hold around a quarter. In this sample, this clonotype turned up many times. Time point specified: newly diagnosed GD, antithyroid drugs for less than 3 months. PBMC RNA served as the TCR library source. Losses at the gene ends were 2 bases for V and 2 bases for J; bases not matched to a gene: 3. Germline V gene sequence: CDR1 MDHEN, CDR2 SYDVKM. The CDR3 is 14 residues long. The same specimen was also included in a second study, on T cells in Graves' hyperthyroidism and ophthalmopathy. That work contributes: A set of HTBI primers served as the primers for a first-round RT-PCR of the TCR CDR3.

The rearrangement joins TRBV28 to TRBJ2-7; TRBD2 agrees at 7 bases. The sequence was collected from a woman aged 18-29 years with Graves disease. The input for sequencing was peripheral blood mononuclear cells (PBMCs), taken at new diagnosis, from a patient treated with antithyroid drugs. In DNA, the CDR3 is TGTGCCAGCAGTTTAGCGGGAGCTCCCTACGAGCAGTACTTC. The encoded protein is CASSLAGAPYEQYF.